These 9 T cell receptor beta chains came from one sample sequenced in a study of T cells in Graves' hyperthyroidism and ophthalmopathy. The TCR beta CDR3 regions underwent amplification using RNA transcripts as the source. First-round RT-PCR with HTBI primers amplified the TCR CDR3 region. One entry per CDR3 protein, called by TCRdb with MiXCR from the multiplex PCR reads. The data contain roughly 500,000 distinct CDR3 sequences, around 45% of them singletons. The sequenced sample consisted of peripheral blood or thyroid tissue (not recorded which). These receptors were collected from an adult woman with Graves' disease, either hyperthyroidism or ophthalmopathy (not recorded which).

In its sample, this clonotype was seen a few times. This chain links TRBV20-1 with TRBJ2-5; D is uncertain. The CDR3 runs 13 residues. Germline CDR1 is DFQATT and CDR2 is SNEGSKA (reference sequence). Trimming took 1 base from V and 5 from J, leaving 11 bases between them. The CDR3 here is CSARVQTRETQYF. The DNA of the CDR3 is TGCAGTGCTAGAGTTCAGACCCGGGAGACCCAGTACTTC.

This clonotype has more than one count but fewer than ten. V and J are TRBV28 and TRBJ1-5, with D uncertain. The germline V gene encodes CDR1 MDHEN and CDR2 SYDVKM. With 7 bases removed from V and 2 bases from J, the gap between germline ends came to 12 bases. The CDR3 runs 14 residues. CDR3 nucleotide sequence: TGTGCCAGCATGACTCATTGGGGCAATCAGCCCCAGCATTTT. Translated: CASMTHWGNQPQHF.

V and J are TRBV6-1 and TRBJ2-7; possibly TRBD1 or TRBD2 for D (5 bases each). The J call may be in error: the DNA end matches TRBJ2-5 better. Germline CDR1 is MNHNS and CDR2 is SASEGT. The CDR3 length is 16 residues. The CDR3 loop reads CASSEWRLGTQETQYF. The CDR3 nucleotides are TGTGCCAGCAGTGAATGGCGTTTGGGGACCCAAGAGACCCAGTACTTC.

In this sample, this clonotype turned up many times. The chain is built from TRBV7-9 and TRBJ1-5; 8 nucleotides align to TRBD1. V gave up 5 bases and J gave up 5 bases; unmatched junction bases: 2. Germline CDR1 reads SEHNR; CDR2 reads FQNEAQ (reference sequence). This CDR3 spans 13 amino acids. In nucleotides, the CDR3 is TGTGCCAGCAGCCAGGGACAGGATCAGCCCCAGCATTTT. This encodes CASSQGQDQPQHF.

V gene TRBV7-9 combines with J gene TRBJ1-6; no clear D. Looked up from germline, CDR1 is SEHNR and CDR2 is FQNEAQ (reference sequence). The CDR3 consists of 15 residues. The V end lost 4 bases, the J end lost 7 bases, and 14 bases lay between the germline ends. This CDR3 is CASSSPTSGNSPLHF. In DNA, the CDR3 is TGTGCCAGCAGCTCGCCCACTAGCGGGAATTCACCCCTCCACTTT.

The chain has TRBV20-1 and TRBJ1-1; 11 bases are shared with TRBD1. The CDR3 extends over 13 amino acids. From germline, CDR1 is DFQATT and CDR2 SNEGSKA (reference sequence). J was trimmed by 4 bases and V by 4 bases; bases with no gene match: 2. CDR3 nucleotides: TGCAGTGCTATCGGACAGGGGGCCACTGAAGCTTTCTTT. Its protein product is CSAIGQGATEAFF.

This clonotype appeared once. The chain joins TRBV10-3 to TRBJ2-2; unclear D gene. This CDR3 is 14 amino acids long. Germline loops: CDR1 ENHRY, CDR2 SYGVKD. Trimming removed 6 bases from V and 3 bases from J, with 11 bases in between. CDR3 in amino acids: CAIRSAVYTGELFF. CDR3 DNA: TGTGCCATCAGGTCGGCAGTCTACACCGGGGAGCTGTTTTTT.

At least ten counts were recorded for this clonotype. V is TRBV4-2 and J is TRBJ1-4; D remains unclear. Per the germline V gene, CDR1 is LGHNA and CDR2 is YNFKEQ. CDR3 length: 15 amino acids. With 0 bases removed from V and 8 bases from J, the gap between germline ends came to 13 bases. CDR3 in amino acids: CASSQDRNMGEKLFF. The CDR3, as DNA: TGTGCCAGCAGCCAAGACAGAAATATGGGGGAAAAACTGTTTTTT.

At least ten counts were recorded for this clonotype. The rearrangement uses TRBV20-1 and TRBJ1-2; D unclear. CDR3 size: 14 residues. Germline V gene lookup returns CDR1 DFQATT and CDR2 SNEGSKA (reference sequence). V lost 1 base to trimming and J lost 8 bases, with 17 bases between them. CDR3 coding DNA: TGCAGTGCTAGAGTAAAGAGATCCCTTGGGGGCTACACCTTC. It is translated as CSARVKRSLGGYTF.